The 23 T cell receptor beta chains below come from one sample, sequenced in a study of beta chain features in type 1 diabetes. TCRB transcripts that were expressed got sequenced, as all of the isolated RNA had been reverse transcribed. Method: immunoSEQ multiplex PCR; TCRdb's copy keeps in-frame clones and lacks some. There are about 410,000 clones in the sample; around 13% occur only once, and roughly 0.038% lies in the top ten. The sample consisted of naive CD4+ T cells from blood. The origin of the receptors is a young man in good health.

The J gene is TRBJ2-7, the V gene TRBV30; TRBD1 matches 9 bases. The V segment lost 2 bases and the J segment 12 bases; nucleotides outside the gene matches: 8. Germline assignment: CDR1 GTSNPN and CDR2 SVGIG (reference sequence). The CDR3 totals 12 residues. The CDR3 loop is CAWSPGQGFLYV. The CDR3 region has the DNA TGTGCCTGGAGTCCGGGACAGGGATTCTTGTACGTC.

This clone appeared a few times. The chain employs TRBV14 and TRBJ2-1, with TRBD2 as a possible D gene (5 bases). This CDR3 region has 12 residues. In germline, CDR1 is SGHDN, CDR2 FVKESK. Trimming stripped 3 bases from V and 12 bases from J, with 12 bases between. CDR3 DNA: TGTGCCAGCAGCCATTCGGGGAGTTTGCAGTTCTTC. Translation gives CASSHSGSLQFF.

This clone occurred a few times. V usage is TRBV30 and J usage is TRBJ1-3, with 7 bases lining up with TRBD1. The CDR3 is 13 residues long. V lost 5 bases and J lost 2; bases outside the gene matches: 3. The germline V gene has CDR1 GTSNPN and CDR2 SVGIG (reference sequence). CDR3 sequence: CAWSQGAGNTIYF. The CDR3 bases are TGTGCCTGGTCCCAGGGGGCTGGAAACACCATATATTTT.

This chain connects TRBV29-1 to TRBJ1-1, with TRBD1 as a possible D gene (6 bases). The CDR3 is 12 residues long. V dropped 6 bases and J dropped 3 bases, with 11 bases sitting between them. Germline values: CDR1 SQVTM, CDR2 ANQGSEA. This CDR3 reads CSVTGLYTEAFF. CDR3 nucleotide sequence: TGCAGCGTGACAGGTTTGTACACTGAAGCTTTCTTT. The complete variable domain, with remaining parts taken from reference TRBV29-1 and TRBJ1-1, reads SAVISQKPSRDICQRGTSLTIQCQVDSQVTMMFWYRQQPGQSLTLIATANQGSEATYESGFVIDKFPISRPNLTFSTLTVSNMSPEDSSIYLCSVTGLYTEAFFGQGTRLTVV.

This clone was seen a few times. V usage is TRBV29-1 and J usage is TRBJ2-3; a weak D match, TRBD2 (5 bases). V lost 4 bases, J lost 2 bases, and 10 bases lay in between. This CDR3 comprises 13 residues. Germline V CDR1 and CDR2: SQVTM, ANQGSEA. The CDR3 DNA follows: TGCAGCGTTGGACTACGCTTCACAGATACGCAGTATTTT. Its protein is CSVGLRFTDTQYF.

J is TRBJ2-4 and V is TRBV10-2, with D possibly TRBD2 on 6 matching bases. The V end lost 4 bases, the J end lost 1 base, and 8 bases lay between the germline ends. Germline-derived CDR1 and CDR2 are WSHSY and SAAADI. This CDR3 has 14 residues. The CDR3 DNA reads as TGCGCCAGCAGTGTGGAGGGGGCCAAAAACATTCAGTACTTC. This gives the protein CASSVEGAKNIQYF.

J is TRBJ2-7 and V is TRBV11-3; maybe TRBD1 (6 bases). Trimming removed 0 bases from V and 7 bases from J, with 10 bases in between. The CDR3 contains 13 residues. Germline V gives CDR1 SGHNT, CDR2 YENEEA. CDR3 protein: CASSLDTGREQYV. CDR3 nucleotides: TGTGCCAGCAGCTTAGATACAGGGCGGGAGCAGTACGTC.

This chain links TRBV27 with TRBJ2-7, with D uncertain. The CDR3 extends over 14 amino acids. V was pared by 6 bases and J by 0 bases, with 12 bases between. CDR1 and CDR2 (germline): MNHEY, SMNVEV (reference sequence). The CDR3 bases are TGTGCCAGCAGAGCAACGATAAGCTCCTACGAGCAGTACGTC. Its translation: CASRATISSYEQYV.

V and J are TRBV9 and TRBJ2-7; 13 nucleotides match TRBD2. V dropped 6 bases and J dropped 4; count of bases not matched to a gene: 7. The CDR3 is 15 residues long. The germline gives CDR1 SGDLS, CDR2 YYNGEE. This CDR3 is CASKLPTSGRYEQYV. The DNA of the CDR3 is TGTGCCAGCAAGCTCCCGACTAGCGGGAGGTACGAGCAGTACGTC.

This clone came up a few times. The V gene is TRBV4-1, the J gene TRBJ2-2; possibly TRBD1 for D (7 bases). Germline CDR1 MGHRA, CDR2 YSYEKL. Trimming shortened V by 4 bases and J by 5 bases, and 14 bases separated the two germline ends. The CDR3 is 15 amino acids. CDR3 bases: TGCGCCAGCAGCCCGGGGGACAGCCGTACCGGGGAGCTGTTTTTT. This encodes CASSPGDSRTGELFF.

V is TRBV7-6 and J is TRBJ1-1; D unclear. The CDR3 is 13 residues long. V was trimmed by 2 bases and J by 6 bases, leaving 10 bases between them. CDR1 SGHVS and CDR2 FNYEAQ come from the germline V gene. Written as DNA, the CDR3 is TGTGCCAGCAGCTTAAAGGGAAATGCTGAAGCTTTCTTT. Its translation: CASSLKGNAEAFF.

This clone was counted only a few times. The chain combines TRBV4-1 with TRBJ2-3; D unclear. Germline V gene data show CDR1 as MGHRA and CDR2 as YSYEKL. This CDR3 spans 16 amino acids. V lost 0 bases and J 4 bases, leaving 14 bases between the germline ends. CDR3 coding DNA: TGCGCCAGCAGCCAAGAGAACTGGGTCGCGGCAGATACGCAGTATTTT. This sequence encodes CASSQENWVAADTQYF.

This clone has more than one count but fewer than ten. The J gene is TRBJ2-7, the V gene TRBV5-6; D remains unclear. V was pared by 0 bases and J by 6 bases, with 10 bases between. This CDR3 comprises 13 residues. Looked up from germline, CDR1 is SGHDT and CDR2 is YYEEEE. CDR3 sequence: CASSLAGPTEQYF. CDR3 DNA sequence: TGTGCCAGCAGCTTGGCAGGCCCGACCGAGCAGTACTTC.

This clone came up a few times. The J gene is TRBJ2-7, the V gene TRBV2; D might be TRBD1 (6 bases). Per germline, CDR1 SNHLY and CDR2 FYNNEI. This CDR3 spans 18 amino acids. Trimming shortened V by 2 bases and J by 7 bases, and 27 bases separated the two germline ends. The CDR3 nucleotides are TGTGCCAGCAGTGAACGCTCCGTACGCCGGGACACTGCTCGTGAGCAGTACTTC. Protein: CASSERSVRRDTAREQYF.

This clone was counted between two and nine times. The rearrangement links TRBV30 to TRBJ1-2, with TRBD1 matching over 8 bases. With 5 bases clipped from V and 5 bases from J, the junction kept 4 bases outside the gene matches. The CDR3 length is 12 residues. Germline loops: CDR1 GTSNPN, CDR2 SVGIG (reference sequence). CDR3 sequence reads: CAWDRGSYGYTF. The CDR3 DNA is TGTGCCTGGGACAGGGGATCGTATGGCTACACCTTC.

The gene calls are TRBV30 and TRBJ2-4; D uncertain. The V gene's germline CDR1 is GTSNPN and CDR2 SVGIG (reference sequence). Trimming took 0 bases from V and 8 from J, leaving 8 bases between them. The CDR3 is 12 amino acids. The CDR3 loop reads CAWSVREDIQYF. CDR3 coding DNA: TGTGCCTGGAGTGTCCGAGAGGACATTCAGTACTTC. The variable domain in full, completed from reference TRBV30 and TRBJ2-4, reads SQTIHQWPATLVQPVGSPLSLECTVEGTSNPNLYWYRQAAGRGLQLLFYSVGIGQISSEVPQNLSASRPQDRQFILSSKKLLLSDSGFYLCAWSVREDIQYFGAGTRLSVL.

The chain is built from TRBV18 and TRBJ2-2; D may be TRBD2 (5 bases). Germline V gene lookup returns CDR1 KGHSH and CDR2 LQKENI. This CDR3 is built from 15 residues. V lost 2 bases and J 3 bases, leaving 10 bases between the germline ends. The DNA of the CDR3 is TGTGCCAGCTCACCAAACTGGGAGTACACCGGGGAGCTGTTTTTT. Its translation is CASSPNWEYTGELFF.

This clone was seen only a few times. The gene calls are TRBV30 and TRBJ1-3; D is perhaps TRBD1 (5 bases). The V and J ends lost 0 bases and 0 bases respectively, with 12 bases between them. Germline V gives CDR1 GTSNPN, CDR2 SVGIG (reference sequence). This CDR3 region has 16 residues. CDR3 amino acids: CAWSVQPGISGNTIYF. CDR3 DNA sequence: TGTGCCTGGAGTGTACAACCAGGGATCTCTGGAAACACCATATATTTT.

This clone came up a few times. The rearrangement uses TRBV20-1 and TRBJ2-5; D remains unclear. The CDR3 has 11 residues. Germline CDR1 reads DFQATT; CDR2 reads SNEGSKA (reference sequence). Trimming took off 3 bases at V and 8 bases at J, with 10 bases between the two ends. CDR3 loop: CSASSPTTQYF. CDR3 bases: TGCAGTGCTAGCTCTCCGACAACCCAGTACTTC.

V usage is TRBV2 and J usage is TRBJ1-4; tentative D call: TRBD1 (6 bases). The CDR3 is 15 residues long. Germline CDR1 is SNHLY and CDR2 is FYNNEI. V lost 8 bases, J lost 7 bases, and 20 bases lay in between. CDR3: CASDPQGPAGEKLFF. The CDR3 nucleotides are TGTGCCAGCGACCCTCAGGGGCCGGCGGGTGAAAAACTGTTTTTT.

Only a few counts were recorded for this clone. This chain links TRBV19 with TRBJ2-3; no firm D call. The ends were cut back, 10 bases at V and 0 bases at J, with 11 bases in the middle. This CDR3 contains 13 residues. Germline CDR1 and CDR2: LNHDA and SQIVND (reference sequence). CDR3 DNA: TGTGCCACCAAAACGGACAGCACAGATACGCAGTATTTT. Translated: CATKTDSTDTQYF.

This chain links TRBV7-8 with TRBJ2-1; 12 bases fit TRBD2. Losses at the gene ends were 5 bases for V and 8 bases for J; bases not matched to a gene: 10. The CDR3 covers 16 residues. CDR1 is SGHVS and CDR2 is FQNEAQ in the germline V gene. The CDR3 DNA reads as TGTGCCAGCAGCCCACCACCTAGCGGGGGGGCCTATGAGCAGTTCTTC. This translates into CASSPPPSGGAYEQFF.

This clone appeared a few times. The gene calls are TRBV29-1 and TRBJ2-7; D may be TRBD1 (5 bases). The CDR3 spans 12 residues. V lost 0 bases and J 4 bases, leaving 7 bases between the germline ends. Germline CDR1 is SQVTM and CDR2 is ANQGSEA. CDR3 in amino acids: CSVEDRTYEQYF. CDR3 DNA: TGCAGCGTTGAAGACAGGACATACGAGCAGTACTTC.